This T cell receptor beta chain was retrieved from a study of cytomegalovirus exposure and HLA in healthy donors. General study findings and limits: Through in vitro validation, three CMV-associated chains were shown to be specific for CMV antigens. Reports described diagnosis of cytomegalovirus status by the classifier as highly specific and sensitive. It was approximately 170 TCR beta chains that were listed as cytomegalovirus-associated. The authors judged a highly shared variant cluster likely a sequencing artifact.

This clone was counted a few times. The antigen remains unidentified. The CDR3 consists of 13 residues. Losses at the gene ends were 4 bases for V and 6 bases for J; bases not matched to a gene: 1. The germline V gene encodes CDR1 LGHNA and CDR2 YSLEER. PCR primers comprised 60 Vbeta and 13 Jbeta primers. Only in-frame clones appear in the TCRdb table, and some are missing; sequencing was by immunoSEQ multiplex PCR. The table records 120,000 or so clones, roughly 80% of them present only once. Sequences were obtained from PBMCs. The sequence was obtained from a woman aged 25 to 45 in good health and CMV-seronegative. The chain employs TRBV4-3 and TRBJ1-2, with 11 bases fitting TRBD1. The CDR3 reads CASSRTGGNGYTF. The CDR3 nucleotides are TGCGCCAGCAGCCGGACAGGGGGCAATGGCTACACCTTC.